Given below is one T cell receptor beta chain in context. Its antigen is currently unknown. The data were obtained in a study of OX40 agonist ivuxolimab in advanced cancers. Turning to the study itself: Having had anti-PD-1, anti-PD-L1 or anti-CTLA-4 therapy before was allowed, and more than 35% had some. General observations from the study: Averaged across samples, CD8+ T cells carried more expanded clones than CD4+ did.

Sequenced by immunoSEQ multiplex PCR; TCRdb stores in-frame clones only, minus some. The table records 85,000 to 90,000 clones, more than 85% of them present only once. Germline-derived CDR1 and CDR2 are SGHRS and YFSETQ. This CDR3 is built from 15 residues. V gave up 0 bases and J gave up 8 bases; unmatched junction bases: 6. The material was CD4+ or CD8+ T cells sorted from blood, obtained in a trial of the OX40 agonist ivuxolimab. The sequence was obtained from an adult with an advanced solid tumor such as melanoma, head and neck, liver or kidney cancer. V usage is TRBV5-1 and J usage is TRBJ2-1, with 9 nucleotides matching TRBD2. The CDR3 nucleotides read TGCGCCAGCAGCTTGGCTGCTAGCGGGATCGATGAGCAGTTCTTC. The encoded protein is CASSLAASGIDEQFF.